Listed here are 10 T cell receptor beta chains from one sample, sequenced in a study of cytomegalovirus exposure and HLA in healthy donors (dated by TCRdb to about 2017). Libraries were prepared through the immunoSEQ multiplex PCR assay. A mixture of 60 forward primers for TCR Vbeta segments and 13 reverse primers for TCR Jbeta segments was used in the multiplex PCR. This is the immuneACCESS table as TCRdb keeps it, with only in-frame sequences that have V and J called. A part of the clones is gone; compared with another copy, unresolved V genes explain less than half, and the rest is unexplained. Present in this sample are about 160,000 clones, roughly 80% of which were seen just once. Approximately 2.2% of the sample is held by the ten biggest clonotypes. The sample consisted of PBMCs. These receptor sequences come from a male donor in good health and CMV-seronegative.

Comment on this clone: The junction departs from the called germline gene at one end, perhaps through a read error. The chain has TRBV7-6 and TRBJ1-4, with a possible D match to TRBD1 (5 bases). This CDR3 has 15 amino acids. In germline, CDR1 is SGHVS, CDR2 FNYEAQ. As DNA, the CDR3 is TGTGCCAGCAGCCCCCGTGGGGGGACTACTGAAAAACTGTTTTTT. Translating gives CASSPRGGTTEKLFF.

The rearrangement uses TRBV7-3 and TRBJ2-3, with a possible D match to TRBD2 (5 bases). Germline V gene sequence: CDR1 SGHTA, CDR2 FQGTGA. The CDR3 is 16 residues long. Trimming took 0 bases from V and 1 from J, leaving 11 bases between them. The CDR3 loop reads CASSLTGGLGTDTQYF. The CDR3 region has the DNA TGTGCCAGCAGCTTAACAGGTGGACTGGGCACAGATACGCAGTATTTT.

The chain joins TRBV7-3 to TRBJ1-1, with TRBD1 matching 9 bases. Germline loops: CDR1 SGHTA, CDR2 FQGTGA. The V segment lost 0 bases and the J segment 2 bases; nucleotides outside the gene matches: 1. There are 15 residues in the CDR3. CDR3 sequence (DNA): TGTGCCAGCAGCTTAACGACAGGGGGTAACACTGAAGCTTTCTTT. Its protein product is CASSLTTGGNTEAFF.

This rearrangement joins TRBV29-1 to TRBJ2-3; D is perhaps TRBD1 (5 bases). Per the germline V gene, CDR1 is SQVTM and CDR2 is ANQGSEA. V was shortened by 6 bases and J by 4 bases, with 17 bases between the two germline ends. The CDR3 runs 14 residues. CDR3 loop: CSVETGLGADTQYF. DNA of the CDR3: TGCAGCGTCGAAACAGGCCTTGGGGCAGATACGCAGTATTTT.

The chain combines TRBV13 with TRBJ1-2; TRBD1 matches at 7 bases. Germline assignment: CDR1 PRHDT and CDR2 FYEKMQ (reference sequence). V gave up 5 bases and J gave up 3 bases; unmatched junction bases: 18. CDR3 length: 18 amino acids. The CDR3 loop is CASSLHLLGGRFYYGYTF. The CDR3, as DNA: TGTGCCAGCAGCCTACATCTATTAGGGGGCCGGTTTTACTATGGCTACACCTTC.

V usage is TRBV6-6 and J usage is TRBJ2-2; D is perhaps TRBD2 (5 bases). The CDR3 covers 14 residues. The germline gives CDR1 MNHNY, CDR2 SVGAGI (reference sequence). Trimming stripped 6 bases from V and 6 bases from J, with 14 bases between. For the CDR3, the DNA is TGTGCCAGCAGCCCTCTAGCTTCTCCCGGGGAGCTGTTTTTT. It is translated as CASSPLASPGELFF.

V gene TRBV5-4 combines with J gene TRBJ2-7; 9 nucleotides line up with TRBD2. Germline loops: CDR1 SGHNT, CDR2 YYREEE (reference sequence). The CDR3 covers 15 residues. V gave up 2 bases and J gave up 3 bases; unmatched junction bases: 6. Written as DNA, the CDR3 is TGTGCCAGCAGCTTAGGCGGGGGGGATGGCTACGAGCAGTACTTC. Its translation is CASSLGGGDGYEQYF.

This clone was recorded once. V is TRBV4-1 and J is TRBJ2-7; unclear D gene. V lost 1 base, J lost 2 bases, and 6 bases lay in between. Germline V CDR1 and CDR2: MGHRA, YSYEKL. The CDR3 loop spans 13 amino acids. CDR3 DNA sequence: TGCGCCAGCAGCCAAGCCGGAGCCTACGAGCAGTACTTC. It encodes CASSQAGAYEQYF.

The DNA for the CDR3 is TGTGCCAGCAGCGGAAGGACAGGGCACGAGCAGTACTTC. Its protein is CASSGRTGHEQYF. This sequence joins TRBV2 and TRBJ2-7, with 8 bases that match TRBD1. Germline lookup yields CDR1 SNHLY and CDR2 FYNNEI. This CDR3 is 13 amino acids long. The V and J ends lost 6 bases and 5 bases, in that order; junction bases with no gene match: 6.

The chain links TRBV4-1 to TRBJ2-7; D not resolved. From germline, CDR1 is MGHRA and CDR2 YSYEKL. The V gene lost 1 base and the J gene lost 0 bases, with 10 bases spanning the gap. The CDR3 covers 15 residues. Here the CDR3 reads CASSQVPQSSYEQYF. The CDR3 DNA sequence: TGCGCCAGCAGCCAAGTTCCACAATCCTCCTACGAGCAGTACTTC.